This TCR beta chain appears in the sequencing data of a study of blood T cell repertoires in COVID-19. In the authors' methods: Amplification of reference gene primers provided the estimated nucleated cell counts. Some clones are missing from TCRdb's copy, which holds only in-frame ones; the method was immunoSEQ multiplex PCR. For V, J and clone size, that table is used; D and trimming come from the DNA. The profile shows 80,000 to 130,000 clones, just over 90% of them singletons. From germline, CDR1 is LGHDT and CDR2 YNNKEL (reference sequence). The ends were cut back, 1 base at V and 1 base at J, with 13 bases in the middle. This CDR3 is built from 16 residues.

The clonotype originates from a man aged 55 to 70 with acute or convalescent COVID-19. Source material: peripheral blood. The gene calls are TRBV3-1 (or the pseudogene TRBV3-2) and TRBJ1-1, with D maybe TRBD1 (5 bases). CDR3 residues: CASSQGPGEGNTEAFF. In nucleotides, the CDR3 is TGTGCCAGCAGCCAAGGTCCGGGGGAGGGGAACACTGAAGCTTTCTTT.